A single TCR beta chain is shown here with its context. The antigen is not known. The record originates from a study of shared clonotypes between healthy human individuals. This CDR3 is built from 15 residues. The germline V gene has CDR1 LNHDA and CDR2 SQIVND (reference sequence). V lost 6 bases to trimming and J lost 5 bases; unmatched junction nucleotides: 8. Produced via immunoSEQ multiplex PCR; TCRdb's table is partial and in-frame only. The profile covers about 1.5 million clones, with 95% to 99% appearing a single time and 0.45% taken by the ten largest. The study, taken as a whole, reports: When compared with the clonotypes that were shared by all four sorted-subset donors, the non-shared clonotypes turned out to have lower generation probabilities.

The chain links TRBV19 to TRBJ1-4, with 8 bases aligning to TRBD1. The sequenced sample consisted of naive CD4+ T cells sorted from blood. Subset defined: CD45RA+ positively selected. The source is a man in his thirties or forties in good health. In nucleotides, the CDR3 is TGTGCCAGTAGGAACCGACAGGGGTCGAATGAAAAACTGTTTTTT. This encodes CASRNRQGSNEKLFF.